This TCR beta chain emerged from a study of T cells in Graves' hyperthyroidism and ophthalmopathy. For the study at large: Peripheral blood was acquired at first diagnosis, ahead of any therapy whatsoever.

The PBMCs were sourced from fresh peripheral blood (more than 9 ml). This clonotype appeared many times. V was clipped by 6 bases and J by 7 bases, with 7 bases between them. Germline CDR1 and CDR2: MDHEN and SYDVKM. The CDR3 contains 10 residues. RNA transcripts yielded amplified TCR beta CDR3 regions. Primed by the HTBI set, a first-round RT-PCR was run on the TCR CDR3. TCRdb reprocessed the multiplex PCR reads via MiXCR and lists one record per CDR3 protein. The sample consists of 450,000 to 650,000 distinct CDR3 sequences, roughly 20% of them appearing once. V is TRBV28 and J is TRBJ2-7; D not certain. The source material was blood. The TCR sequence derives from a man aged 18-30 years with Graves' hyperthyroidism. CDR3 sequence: CASRSREQYF. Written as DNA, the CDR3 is TGTGCCAGCAGATCTCGGGAGCAGTACTTC.